This T cell receptor (beta chain) was sequenced in a study of technical replicates of blood from a few donors. With V trimmed by 5 bases and J by 9 bases, 11 bases remained unmatched. The length of the CDR3 is 15 residues. Germline V CDR1 and CDR2: SEHNR, FQNEAQ (reference sequence). Measured with immunoSEQ multiplex PCR; TCRdb has only the in-frame clones, and not every one. The sample includes around 79,000 clones, 94% seen only once; the top ten take 0.39%. The chain has TRBV7-9 and TRBJ2-1; 9 bases match TRBD2. The sequence derives from a human donor in good health. The material sequenced was T cells isolated from PBMCs. CDR3 sequence reads: CASSLTGTSSSEQFF. Written as DNA, the CDR3 is TGTGCCAGCAGCCTAACCGGGACTAGCTCCAGTGAGCAGTTCTTC. Full variable domain (outside the CDR3, taken from reference TRBV7-9 and TRBJ2-1): DTGVSQNPRHKITKRGQNVTFRCDPISEHNRLYWYRQTLGQGPEFLTYFQNEAQLEKSRLLSDRFSAERPKGSFSTLEIQRTEQGDSAMYLCASSLTGTSSSEQFFGPGTRLTVL.